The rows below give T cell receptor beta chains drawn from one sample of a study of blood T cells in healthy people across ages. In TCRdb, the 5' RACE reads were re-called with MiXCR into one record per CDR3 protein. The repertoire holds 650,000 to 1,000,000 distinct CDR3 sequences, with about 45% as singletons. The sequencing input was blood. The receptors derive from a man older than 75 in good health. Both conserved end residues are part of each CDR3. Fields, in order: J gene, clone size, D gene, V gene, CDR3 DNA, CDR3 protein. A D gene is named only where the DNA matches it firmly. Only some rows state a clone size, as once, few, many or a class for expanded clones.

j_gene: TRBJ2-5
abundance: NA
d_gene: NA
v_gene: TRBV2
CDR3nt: TGTGCCAGCAGTGGTAGGGGGCTTATAGGCGGGAGAATCAATGAGCAGTACTTC
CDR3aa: CASSGRGLIGGRINEQYF

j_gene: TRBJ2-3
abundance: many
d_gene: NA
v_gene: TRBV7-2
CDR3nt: TGTGCCAGCAGCCTCCGACCGGATTCTAGCACAGATACGCAGTATTTT
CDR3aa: CASSLRPDSSTDTQYF

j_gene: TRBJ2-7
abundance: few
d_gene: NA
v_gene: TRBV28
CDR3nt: TGTGCCAGCAGTGCGCCAAATGGCGCCTACGAGCAGTACTTC
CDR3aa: CASSAPNGAYEQYF

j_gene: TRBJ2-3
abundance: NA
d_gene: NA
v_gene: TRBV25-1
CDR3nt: TGTGCCAGCGGTTTGGCTACAGATACGCAGTATTTT
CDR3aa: CASGLATDTQYF

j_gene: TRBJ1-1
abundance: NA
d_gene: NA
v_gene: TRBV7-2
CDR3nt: TGTGCCAGCAGCAGCCCTACCCTCACTGAAGCTTTCTTT
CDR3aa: CASSSPTLTEAFF

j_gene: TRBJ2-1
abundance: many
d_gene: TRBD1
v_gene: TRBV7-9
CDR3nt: TGTGCCAGCAGCTTAAACCCGGGACAGGGGTCCAATGAGCAGTTCTTC
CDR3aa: CASSLNPGQGSNEQFF

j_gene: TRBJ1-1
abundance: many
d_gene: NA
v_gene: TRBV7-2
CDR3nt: TGTGCCAGCAGCCCCCGGGGGGGTCAAAACACTGAAGCTTTCTTT
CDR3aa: CASSPRGGQNTEAFF

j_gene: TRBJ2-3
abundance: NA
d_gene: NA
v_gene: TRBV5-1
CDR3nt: TGCGCCAGCAGCTCAGGAGGCCTCACAGATACGCAGTATTTT
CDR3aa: CASSSGGLTDTQYF

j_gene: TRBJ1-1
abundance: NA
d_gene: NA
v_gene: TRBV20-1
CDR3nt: TGCAGTGCCCCAAGGGGGGCGCGGAACACTGAAGCTTTCTTT
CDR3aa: CSAPRGARNTEAFF

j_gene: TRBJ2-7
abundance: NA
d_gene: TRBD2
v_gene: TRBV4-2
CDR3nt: TGTGCCAGCAGCCAAGATCAAGGGGGCGGGAGGGGCTCCTACGAGCAGTACTTC
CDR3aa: CASSQDQGGGRGSYEQYF

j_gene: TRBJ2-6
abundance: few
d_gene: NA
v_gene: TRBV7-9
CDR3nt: TGTGCCAGCAGCTTAGATGGGGGTACGACTGGGGCCAACGTCCTGACTTTC
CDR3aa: CASSLDGGTTGANVLTF

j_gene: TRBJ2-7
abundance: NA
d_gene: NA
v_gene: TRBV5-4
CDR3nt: TGTGCCAGCAGCACCGACTGCCCCTACGAGCAGTACTTC
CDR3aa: CASSTDCPYEQYF

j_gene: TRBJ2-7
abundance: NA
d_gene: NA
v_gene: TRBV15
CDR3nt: TGTGCCACCAGCAGAGTGGGGGGCAATGAGCAGTACTTC
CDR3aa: CATSRVGGNEQYF

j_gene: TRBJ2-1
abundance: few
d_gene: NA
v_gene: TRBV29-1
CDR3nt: TGCAGCGTTGGAGGGTCCAGCAATGAGCAGTTCTTC
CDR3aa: CSVGGSSNEQFF

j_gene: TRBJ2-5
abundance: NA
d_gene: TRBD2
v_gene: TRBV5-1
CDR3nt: TGCGCCAGCAGCTTCTCGGTAGCGGGGGCCCAGGAGACCCAGTACTTC
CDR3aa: CASSFSVAGAQETQYF

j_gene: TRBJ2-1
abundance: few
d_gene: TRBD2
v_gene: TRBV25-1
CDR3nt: TGTGCCAGCAGTCGGATCACTAGCGGGAGTAGCGGGGGGCAGTTCTTC
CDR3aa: CASSRITSGSSGGQFF

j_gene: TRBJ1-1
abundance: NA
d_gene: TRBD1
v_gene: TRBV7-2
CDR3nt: TGTGCCAGCAGGCAAAGGACAGGGGGCCCCAACACTGAAGCTTTCTTT
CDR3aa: CASRQRTGGPNTEAFF

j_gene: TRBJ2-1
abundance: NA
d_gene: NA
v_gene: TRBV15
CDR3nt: TGTGCCGCCAGCAGAGTCGGGGGGCCCCTCTCCTACAATGAGCAGTTCTTC
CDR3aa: CAASRVGGPLSYNEQFF

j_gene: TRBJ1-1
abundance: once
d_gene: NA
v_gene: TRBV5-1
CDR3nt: TGCGCCAGCGACTACGGGCCAGACCTAGATATGAACACTGAAGCTTTCTTT
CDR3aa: CASDYGPDLDMNTEAFF

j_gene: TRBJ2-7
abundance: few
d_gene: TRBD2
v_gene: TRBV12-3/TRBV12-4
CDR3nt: TGTGCCAGCAGAGTTAGCGGGAGGAGCTCCTACGAGCAGTACTTC
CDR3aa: CASRVSGRSSYEQYF

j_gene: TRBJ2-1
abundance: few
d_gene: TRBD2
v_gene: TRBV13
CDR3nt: TGTGCCAGCAGCACGCGACGGGAGGTCAATGAGCAGTTCTTC
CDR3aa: CASSTRREVNEQFF

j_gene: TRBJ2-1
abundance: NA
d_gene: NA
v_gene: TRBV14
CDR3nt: TGTGCCAGCAGCCCGACTATATCTACGAATGAGCAGTTCTTC
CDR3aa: CASSPTISTNEQFF

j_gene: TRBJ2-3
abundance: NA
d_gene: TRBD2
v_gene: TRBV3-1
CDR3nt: TGTGCCAACAGCCAACAAGGACTAGCGGGAGGCCATACGCAGTATTTT
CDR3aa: CANSQQGLAGGHTQYF

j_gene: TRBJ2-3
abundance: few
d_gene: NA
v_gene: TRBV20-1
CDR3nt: TGCAGTGCTAGGGGATCAGATACGCAGTATTTT
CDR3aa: CSARGSDTQYF

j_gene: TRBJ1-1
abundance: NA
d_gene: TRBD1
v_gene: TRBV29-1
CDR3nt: TGCAGCACCCGGACAGGGGGAACTGAAGCTTTCTTT
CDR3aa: CSTRTGGTEAFF

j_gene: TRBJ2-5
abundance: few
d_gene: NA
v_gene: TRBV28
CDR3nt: TGTGCCAGCAGTTTAAGCCTTACCGGGGAGACCCAGTACTTC
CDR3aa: CASSLSLTGETQYF

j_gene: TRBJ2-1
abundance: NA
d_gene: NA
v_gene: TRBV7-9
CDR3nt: TGTGCCAGCAGCCCCCAGGGACCTATGGGTTACAATGAGCAGTTCTTC
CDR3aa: CASSPQGPMGYNEQFF

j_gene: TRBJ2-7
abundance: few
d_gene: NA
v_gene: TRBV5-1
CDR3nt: TGCGCCAGCAGCCCGTCCCCTGGGACGGAATACTACGAGCAGTACTTC
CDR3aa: CASSPSPGTEYYEQYF

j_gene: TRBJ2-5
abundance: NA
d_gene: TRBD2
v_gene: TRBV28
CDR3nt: TGTGCCAGCAGTATCCCCCTAGCGGAAGTAGAGACCCAGTACTTC
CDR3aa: CASSIPLAEVETQYF

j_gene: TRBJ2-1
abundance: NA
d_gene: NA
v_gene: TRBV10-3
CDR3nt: TGTGCCATCAGTGATAGGGGATCCTACAATGAGCAGTTCTTC
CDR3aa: CAISDRGSYNEQFF

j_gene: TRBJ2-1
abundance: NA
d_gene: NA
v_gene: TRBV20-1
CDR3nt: TGCAGTGCTAGAGCCGTAGGACTGGCGGTGGGTGAGCAGTTCTTC
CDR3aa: CSARAVGLAVGEQFF

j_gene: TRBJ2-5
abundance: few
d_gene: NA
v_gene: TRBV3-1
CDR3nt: TGTGCCAGCAGCCAACACCCATCCACGGGGGCTGGAGAGACCCAGTACTTC
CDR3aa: CASSQHPSTGAGETQYF

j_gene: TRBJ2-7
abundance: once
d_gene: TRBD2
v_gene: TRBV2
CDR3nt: TGTGCCAGCAGTCGAACTAGCGGGAGGAAAAACGAGCAGTACTTC
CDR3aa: CASSRTSGRKNEQYF

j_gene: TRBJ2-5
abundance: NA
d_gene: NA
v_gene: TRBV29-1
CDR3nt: TGCAGCGTTGCCATAACGGGGGAGACCCAGTACTTC
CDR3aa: CSVAITGETQYF

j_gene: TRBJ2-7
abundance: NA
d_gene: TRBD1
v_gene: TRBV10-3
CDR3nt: TGTGCCATCGGTCCGGGACAGGGGGCTTACGAGCAGTACTTC
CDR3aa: CAIGPGQGAYEQYF

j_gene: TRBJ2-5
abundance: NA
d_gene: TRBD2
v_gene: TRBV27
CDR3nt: TGTGCCAGCCCTTTAGGGAGTAGCGGGAGTCCGGAGACCCAGTACTTC
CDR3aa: CASPLGSSGSPETQYF

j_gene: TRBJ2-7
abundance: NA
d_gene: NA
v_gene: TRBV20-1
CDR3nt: TGCAGTGCCAAAGGGGGGAAACATTACGAGCAGTACTTC
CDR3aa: CSAKGGKHYEQYF

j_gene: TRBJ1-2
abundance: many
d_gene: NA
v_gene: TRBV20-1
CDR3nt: TGCAGTGCTAGTGCAGGGGTCCAGGGCAAATATGGCTACACCTTC
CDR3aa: CSASAGVQGKYGYTF

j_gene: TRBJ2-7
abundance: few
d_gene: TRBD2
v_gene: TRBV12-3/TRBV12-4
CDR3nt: TGTGCCAGCAGTGAGCCTAAGCGGGGGGGGATTTATGAGCAGTACTTC
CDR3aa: CASSEPKRGGIYEQYF

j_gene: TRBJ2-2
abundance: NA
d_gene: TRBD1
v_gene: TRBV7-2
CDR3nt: TGTGCCAGCAGAACCGGGACAGGGGGGACCGGGGAGCTGTTTTTT
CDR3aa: CASRTGTGGTGELFF

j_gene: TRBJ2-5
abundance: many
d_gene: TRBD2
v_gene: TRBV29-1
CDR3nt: TGCAGCGTGGGAGGCGGGACTAGCGTTGAGACCCAGTACTTC
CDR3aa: CSVGGGTSVETQYF

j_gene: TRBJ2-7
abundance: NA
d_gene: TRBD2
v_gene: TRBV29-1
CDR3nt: TGCAGCGTGGGACTAGCGGTTAACTACGAGCAGTACTTC
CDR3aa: CSVGLAVNYEQYF

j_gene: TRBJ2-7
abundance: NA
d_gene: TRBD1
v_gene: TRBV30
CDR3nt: TGTGCCTGGAGAATGACAGGGGGCTCCTACGAGCAGTACTTC
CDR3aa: CAWRMTGGSYEQYF

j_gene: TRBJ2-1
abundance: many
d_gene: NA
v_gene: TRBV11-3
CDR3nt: TGTGCCAGCAGCTTAAACATAGGAGGGAATGAGCAGTTCTTC
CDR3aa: CASSLNIGGNEQFF

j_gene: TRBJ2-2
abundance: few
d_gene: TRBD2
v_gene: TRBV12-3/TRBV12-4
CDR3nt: TGTGCCAGCAGGTTAGCGGGAGTCCACACCGGGGAGCTGTTTTTT
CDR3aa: CASRLAGVHTGELFF

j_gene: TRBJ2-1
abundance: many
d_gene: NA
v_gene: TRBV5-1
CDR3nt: TGCGCCAGCAGTCTAGCTGATGAGCAGTTCTTC
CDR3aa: CASSLADEQFF

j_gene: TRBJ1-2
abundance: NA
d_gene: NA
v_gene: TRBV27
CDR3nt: TGTGCCAGCAGTCCGGGTGCCTATGGCTACACCTTC
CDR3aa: CASSPGAYGYTF

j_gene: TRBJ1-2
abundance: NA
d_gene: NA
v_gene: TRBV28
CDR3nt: TGTGCCAGCAGTTCCCCTGGGCAGACCGACTATGGCTACACCTTC
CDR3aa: CASSSPGQTDYGYTF

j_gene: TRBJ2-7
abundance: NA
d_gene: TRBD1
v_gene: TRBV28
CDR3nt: TGTGCCAGCAGATACAGGGGGCGTAACGAGCAGTACTTC
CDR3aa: CASRYRGRNEQYF

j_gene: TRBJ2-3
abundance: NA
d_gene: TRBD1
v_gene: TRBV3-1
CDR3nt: TGTGCCAGCAGCAAACAGGGGGCCTCCTTCGCAGATACGCAGTATTTT
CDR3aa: CASSKQGASFADTQYF

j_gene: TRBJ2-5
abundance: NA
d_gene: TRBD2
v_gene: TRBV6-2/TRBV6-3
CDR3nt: TGTGCCAGCAGTTACTCAGGTAGCGGGGGGCCAGAGACCCAGTACTTC
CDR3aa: CASSYSGSGGPETQYF

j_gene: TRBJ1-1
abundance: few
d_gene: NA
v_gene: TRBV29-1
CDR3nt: TGCAGCGTTGATATCGGAGGAAGCACTGAAGCTTTCTTT
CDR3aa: CSVDIGGSTEAFF

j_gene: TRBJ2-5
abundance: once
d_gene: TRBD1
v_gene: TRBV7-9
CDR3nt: TGTGCCAGCAGCTTTGGGGACAGCTTCCAAGAGACCCAGTACTTC
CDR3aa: CASSFGDSFQETQYF

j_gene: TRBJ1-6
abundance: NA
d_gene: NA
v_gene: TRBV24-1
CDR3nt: TGTGCCACCAGTGACTCGCTTCAGGAGCCCAATTCACCCCTCCACTTT
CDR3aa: CATSDSLQEPNSPLHF

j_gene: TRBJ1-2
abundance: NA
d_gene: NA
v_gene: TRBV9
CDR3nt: TGTGCCAGCAGCGGAGACCTTCTGCGATGGAACTATGGCTACACCTTC
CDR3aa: CASSGDLLRWNYGYTF

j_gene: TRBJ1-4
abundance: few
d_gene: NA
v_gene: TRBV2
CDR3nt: TGTGCCAGCAGTCGGCAGGAAGAAAAACTGTTTTTT
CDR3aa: CASSRQEEKLFF

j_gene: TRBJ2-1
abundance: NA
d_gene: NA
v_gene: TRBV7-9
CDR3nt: TGTGCCAGCAGCTTTACTAGACCAACCTACAATGAGCAGTTCTTC
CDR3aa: CASSFTRPTYNEQFF